This TCR beta chain was profiled in a study of tissue T cells after allogeneic stem cell transplantation. The CDR3 is made up of 14 amino acids. The V gene's germline CDR1 is SNHLY and CDR2 FYNGKV (reference sequence). Trimming removed 2 bases from V and 0 bases from J, with 5 bases in between. This clone has just a few counts. Gene names are the mouse ones. Read sequence stops 1 residue before the CDR3 end, and the germline J gene provides the missing end. The time point is: mouse harvest day 14 after allogeneic transplant. Tail vein injection delivered 10^7 T-cell-depleted bone marrow cells and 10^6 splenic CD5+ T cells. Sequencing was performed with immunoSEQ multiplex PCR; in TCRdb, only in-frame clones are kept and a portion is missing. The table includes 5,500 to 7,500 clones, under 35% detected once.

The origin of this receptor is a female BALB/c mouse given C57BL/6 T cells with graft-versus-host disease after an allogeneic hematopoietic cell transplant. V usage is TRBV3 and J usage is TRBJ1-3; D unresolved. Input material: skin. CDR3 residues: CASSLQLSGNTLYF. CDR3 DNA (partial): TGTGCCAGCAGCTTACAACTTTCTGGAAATACGCTCTAT.